The text below deals with one T cell receptor (beta chain). The antigen remains undetermined. This sample is drawn from a study of cytotoxic CD8 clonotypes in ibrutinib-treated CLL. The assay was immunoSEQ multiplex PCR, and TCRdb's table has in-frame clones only and misses some. The sample lists about 140,000 clones; more than 70% were seen once. This CDR3 spans 12 amino acids. Looked up from germline, CDR1 is MNHNY and CDR2 is SVGAGI (reference sequence). Deletions cut 2 bases from V and 11 bases from J, with 9 bases between. The study, taken as a whole, reports: The study found baseline clonality above age-matched healthy donors, tracking circulating CD8+ T-cell counts.

The clonotype originates from a human donor with chronic lymphocytic leukemia. The V and J genes are TRBV6-6 and TRBJ1-4; perhaps TRBD1 as D (5 bases). This specimen was PBMCs, taken after 36 months of ibrutinib treatment. The CDR3 nucleotides read TGTGCCAGCAGTTACCCACGGGGCAAACTGTTTTTT. Translating it yields CASSYPRGKLFF.